A single sample is the source of the 5 T cell receptor beta chains below, sequenced in a study of OX40 agonist ivuxolimab in advanced cancers. The data were produced by immunoSEQ multiplex PCR, yet TCRdb's version contains in-frame clones alone and is incomplete. The table shows some 30,000 clones, with approximately 84% occurring only once. Specimen: CD4+ or CD8+ T cells sorted from blood, collected in a trial of the OX40 agonist ivuxolimab. These receptors originate from an adult with an advanced solid tumor such as melanoma, head and neck, liver or kidney cancer.

The V gene is TRBV25-1, the J gene TRBJ1-1; the match to TRBD1 covers 9 bases. With 2 bases clipped from V and 5 bases from J, the junction kept 3 bases outside the gene matches. CDR3 size: 14 residues. Germline loops: CDR1 MGHDK, CDR2 SYGVNS. CDR3 coding DNA: TGTGCCAGCAGTGAAGACAGGGGGAAGACTGAAGCTTTCTTT. It is translated as CASSEDRGKTEAFF.

This chain links TRBV7-9 with TRBJ2-5, with D uncertain. Germline V gene lookup returns CDR1 SEHNR and CDR2 FQNEAQ (reference sequence). This CDR3 has 17 amino acids. With 4 bases removed from V and 2 bases from J, the gap between germline ends came to 20 bases. The CDR3 bases are TGTGCCAGCAGCTACTACGTTGGCACAAGTTATCAAGAGACCCAGTACTTC. Translating it yields CASSYYVGTSYQETQYF. Using reference TRBV7-9 and TRBJ2-5 for the parts outside the CDR3, the full variable domain is DTGVSQNPRHKITKRGQNVTFRCDPISEHNRLYWYRQTLGQGPEFLTYFQNEAQLEKSRLLSDRFSAERPKGSFSTLEIQRTEQGDSAMYLCASSYYVGTSYQETQYFGPGTRLLVL.

The chain combines TRBV27 with TRBJ2-7; TRBD1 agrees at 8 bases. Germline-derived CDR1 and CDR2 are MNHEY and SMNVEV (reference sequence). Losses at the gene ends were 5 bases for V and 5 bases for J; bases not matched to a gene: 11. CDR3 length: 15 residues. Here the CDR3 DNA reads TGTGCCAGCAGTGCGGATCAGGGGGCTGGTAACGAGCAGTACTTC. Translated, it gives CASSADQGAGNEQYF.

The V call is TRBV5-5, the J call TRBJ1-4; no definite D call. V lost 6 bases and J lost 6, with 15 bases in between. CDR1 is SGHKS, CDR2 YYEKEE, per germline (reference sequence). This CDR3 is built from 14 residues. The CDR3 DNA is TGTGCCAGCACCCCACAATCGGGTTATGAAAAACTGTTTTTT. Translation: CASTPQSGYEKLFF.

The gene calls are TRBV15 and TRBJ1-6; D gene ambiguous. The germline V gene encodes CDR1 LNHNV and CDR2 YYDKDF (reference sequence). This CDR3 comprises 16 residues. The V end was cut by 0 bases, the J end by 10 bases, with 16 bases between. CDR3 loop: CATSRDPEGRVSPLHF. CDR3 coding DNA: TGTGCCACCAGCAGAGATCCAGAAGGGAGGGTCTCACCCCTCCACTTT.